Listed here are 30 T cell receptor beta chains from one sample, sequenced in a study of CD8+ T cells in alopecia areata. cDNA reverse transcribed from extracted RNA served as the sequencing template. Assay: immunoSEQ multiplex PCR; the TCRdb copy retains only in-frame clones and omits some. The data show roughly 200,000 clones, around 63% seen once. This specimen consisted of CD4+ T cells sorted from blood, obtained at week 0. Source of these receptors: a human donor with alopecia areata.

The CDR3: CASSQGGPGSAGVSDTQYF. CDR3 nucleotides: TGCGCCAGCAGCCAAGGGGGCCCGGGTTCAGCGGGGGTGTCAGATACGCAGTATTTT. This sequence joins TRBV4-3 and TRBJ2-3; 8 nucleotides agree with TRBD2. J lost 4 bases, V lost 1 base, and 16 bases had no gene match. The CDR3 sequence is 19 residues long. Germline V CDR1 and CDR2: LGHNA, YSLEER.

This chain uses TRBV29-1 with TRBJ1-1; TRBD1 is a possible D gene (5 bases). With 7 bases removed from V and 1 base from J, the gap between germline ends came to 13 bases. The germline V gene encodes CDR1 SQVTM and CDR2 ANQGSEA. The CDR3 length is 13 residues. The chain's CDR3 is CSATWGGNTEAFF. In DNA, the CDR3 is TGCAGCGCTACCTGGGGGGGGAACACTGAAGCTTTCTTT. The full variable domain, rest sourced from reference TRBV29-1 and TRBJ1-1, is SAVISQKPSRDICQRGTSLTIQCQVDSQVTMMFWYRQQPGQSLTLIATANQGSEATYESGFVIDKFPISRPNLTFSTLTVSNMSPEDSSIYLCSATWGGNTEAFFGQGTRLTVV.

The chain recombines TRBV7-2 with TRBJ2-7; D gene ambiguous. The V end was cut by 1 base, the J end by 0 bases, with 13 bases between. The V gene's germline CDR1 is SGHTA and CDR2 FQGNSA. CDR3 length equals 16 residues. Written as DNA, the CDR3 is TGTGCCAGCAGCTTAGGCTTCCGGCCGAGCTCCTACGAGCAGTACTTC. Its translation is CASSLGFRPSSYEQYF. Using reference TRBV7-2 and TRBJ2-7 for the parts outside the CDR3, the full variable domain is GAGVSQSPSNKVTEKGKDVELRCDPISGHTALYWYRQSLGQGLEFLIYFQGNSAPDKSGLPSDRFSAERTGGSVSTLTIQRTQQEDSAVYLCASSLGFRPSSYEQYFGPGTRLTVT.

V and J are TRBV5-1 and TRBJ2-2; D perhaps matches TRBD2 (6 bases). Deletions cut 4 bases from V and 1 base from J, with 14 bases between. Germline CDR1 reads SGHRS; CDR2 reads YFSETQ. CDR3 length: 16 residues. CDR3 in DNA: TGCGCCAGCAGCCAGACTAGTACTTTGAACACCGGGGAGCTGTTTTTT. It specifies CASSQTSTLNTGELFF.

The gene calls are TRBV14 and TRBJ1-1; 7 positions agree with TRBD1. J was trimmed by 7 bases and V by 5 bases; bases with no gene match: 4. Germline CDR1 reads SGHDN; CDR2 reads FVKESK. The length of the CDR3 is 12 residues. The CDR3 sequence: CASSTQGYEAFF. CDR3 bases: TGTGCCAGCAGCACACAGGGGTATGAAGCTTTCTTT.

V and J are TRBV27 and TRBJ2-7; TRBD1 matches at 8 bases. V shed 4 bases, J shed 7 bases, and the junction held 12 bases outside the gene matches. The CDR3 has 15 amino acids. Germline CDR1 MNHEY, CDR2 SMNVEV (reference sequence). The CDR3 DNA reads as TGTGCCAGCAGTTCCCTAGGACAGGGCACGGAGGAGCAGTACTTC. This translates into CASSSLGQGTEEQYF.

This clone has only a few counts. This chain links TRBV29-1 with TRBJ1-1; D is unclear. Trimming left V 4 bases short and J 6 bases short, with 24 bases between. Germline V lookup: CDR1 SQVTM, CDR2 ANQGSEA. This CDR3 spans 16 amino acids. The CDR3 loop is CSVGIKPGWLGAEAFF. CDR3 in DNA: TGCAGCGTTGGGATCAAACCTGGTTGGTTAGGAGCTGAAGCTTTCTTT.

The chain has TRBV29-1 and TRBJ2-1, with 8 bases that match TRBD1. V was pared by 3 bases and J by 7 bases, with 5 bases of the junction left unmatched. CDR1 and CDR2 from the germline V gene are SQVTM and ANQGSEA. The CDR3 runs to 13 residues. This chain's CDR3 is CSVDDRGWNEQFF. The CDR3 bases are TGCAGCGTTGATGACAGGGGTTGGAATGAGCAGTTCTTC.

The J gene is TRBJ2-4, the V gene TRBV14; D gene uncertain. CDR3 length equals 12 residues. V was clipped by 0 bases and J by 10 bases, with 7 bases between them. Germline loops: CDR1 SGHDN, CDR2 FVKESK. As DNA, the CDR3 is TGTGCCAGCAGCCAAGACCGGGTTATTCAGTACTTC. This codes for CASSQDRVIQYF.

This clone showed up just a few times. The chain joins TRBV29-1 to TRBJ1-1; D not resolved. The CDR3 is 13 residues long. V was trimmed by 6 bases and J by 0 bases, leaving 11 bases between them. CDR1 is SQVTM and CDR2 is ANQGSEA in the germline V gene. The CDR3 sequence is CSVAFGLNTEAFF. The CDR3 nucleotides are TGCAGCGTCGCTTTCGGCTTGAACACTGAAGCTTTCTTT.

The chain links TRBV7-2 to TRBJ1-6, with D tentatively TRBD1 (5 bases). Looked up from germline, CDR1 is SGHTA and CDR2 is FQGNSA. The CDR3 is made up of 14 amino acids. V lost 5 bases and J lost 10, with 15 bases in between. The CDR3 region has the DNA TGTGCCAGCAGCCTTAGAGAGAGGGGCTCACCCCTCCACTTT. This encodes CASSLRERGSPLHF.

The DNA of the CDR3 is TGTGCCAGCAGCTTAGAGTCCTCTGGGGCCAACGTCCTGACTTTC. Residues: CASSLESSGANVLTF. The rearrangement uses TRBV7-6 and TRBJ2-6, with no clear D. V was shortened by 1 base and J by 0 bases, with 4 bases between the two germline ends. This CDR3 has 15 amino acids. Germline lookup yields CDR1 SGHVS and CDR2 FNYEAQ.

The chain uses TRBV7-2 and TRBJ2-1, with 8 bases identical to TRBD1. The CDR3 length is 17 residues. The germline V gene encodes CDR1 SGHTA and CDR2 FQGNSA. V gave up 0 bases and J gave up 4 bases; unmatched junction bases: 8. The CDR3 loop is CASSLAQGAASYNEQFF. The CDR3 bases are TGTGCCAGCAGCTTAGCCCAGGGGGCCGCTTCGTACAATGAGCAGTTCTTC.

V usage is TRBV25-1 and J usage is TRBJ2-1, with D possibly matching TRBD1 (6 bases). The CDR3 loop spans 14 amino acids. The V gene lost 6 bases and the J gene lost 4 bases, with 13 bases spanning the gap. Germline-derived CDR1 and CDR2 are MGHDK and SYGVNS. As DNA, the CDR3 is TGTGCCAGCAGCGCAGGGGTCGTTTACAATGAGCAGTTCTTC. Amino acids: CASSAGVVYNEQFF.

V is TRBV14 and J is TRBJ2-7, with D uncertain. The germline CDR1 and CDR2 sequences are SGHDN and FVKESK. V dropped 0 bases and J dropped 6 bases, with 18 bases sitting between them. CDR3 length: 16 residues. DNA of the CDR3: TGTGCCAGCAGCCAAGATGAGGTGGGGTACTCTAGCGAGCAGTACTTC. Its translation: CASSQDEVGYSSEQYF.

The rearrangement links TRBV15 to TRBJ2-5, with 7 positions matching TRBD1. Germline V lookup: CDR1 LNHNV, CDR2 YYDKDF (reference sequence). This CDR3 has 14 amino acids. After removal of 2 bases from V and 5 bases from J, the junction contained 5 bases not matched to a gene. The CDR3 loop is CATSRRQGWETQYF. In nucleotides, the CDR3 is TGTGCCACCAGCAGAAGACAGGGTTGGGAGACCCAGTACTTC.

The chain employs TRBV29-1 and TRBJ2-1; TRBD1 aligns across 8 bases. The V and J ends lost 6 bases and 10 bases, in that order; junction bases with no gene match: 14. The CDR3 extends over 14 amino acids. Germline V gene data show CDR1 as SQVTM and CDR2 as ANQGSEA. The DNA of the CDR3 is TGCAGCGTCGCAATACAGGGGGGCCCAGGGGAGCAGTTCTTC. It codes for CSVAIQGGPGEQFF.

This sequence joins TRBV30 and TRBJ2-1; D possibly corresponds to TRBD2 (6 bases). Germline-derived CDR1 and CDR2 are GTSNPN and SVGIG (reference sequence). CDR3 length equals 15 residues. Trimming took off 1 base at V and 8 bases at J, with 18 bases between the two ends. CDR3 residues: CAWSAGVRAKDEQFF. The CDR3 DNA follows: TGTGCCTGGAGTGCGGGAGTCAGGGCCAAGGATGAGCAGTTCTTC.

There are a few counts of this clone. The chain carries TRBV25-1 and TRBJ2-5; the match to TRBD1 covers 7 bases. The germline V gene encodes CDR1 MGHDK and CDR2 SYGVNS. This CDR3 spans 12 amino acids. V lost 8 bases and J lost 2; bases outside the gene matches: 2. The CDR3 DNA sequence: TGTGCCAGCCGACAGGGTCAAGAGACCCAGTACTTC. Amino acids: CASRQGQETQYF.

This clone was seen only once. The chain joins TRBV27 to TRBJ2-1; D unresolved. CDR1 and CDR2 (germline): MNHEY, SMNVEV (reference sequence). This CDR3 is built from 17 residues. V gave up 5 bases and J gave up 4 bases, with 21 bases separating them. The CDR3 nucleotides are TGTGCCAGCAGTCCATCATTCCAGGCCCCTAAGTACAATGAGCAGTTCTTC. It is translated as CASSPSFQAPKYNEQFF.

The chain combines TRBV9 with TRBJ1-4, with unresolved D. Germline V gene sequence: CDR1 SGDLS, CDR2 YYNGEE. V gave up 0 bases and J gave up 1 base, with 7 bases separating them. The CDR3 loop spans 15 amino acids. The CDR3 coding sequence is TGTGCCAGCAGCGTAGACGAAGGAACTAATGAAAAACTGTTTTTT. Amino acids: CASSVDEGTNEKLFF.

This clone was recorded a few times. V usage is TRBV19 and J usage is TRBJ2-4; TRBD1 agrees at 8 bases. The V gene's germline CDR1 is LNHDA and CDR2 SQIVND (reference sequence). The CDR3 loop spans 13 amino acids. The V gene end was trimmed by 7 bases and the J gene end by 6 bases; junction bases not matched to a gene: 5. CDR3: CASTLGQGNIQYF. The CDR3 region has the DNA TGTGCCAGTACCCTTGGACAGGGAAACATTCAGTACTTC.

The chain uses TRBV7-3 and TRBJ2-3; no firm D call. The CDR3 spans 15 residues. CDR1 is SGHTA, CDR2 FQGTGA, per germline. Between the trimmed V and J ends, which lost 5 bases and 0 bases, there was a span of 12 bases. This CDR3 is CASSARGQSTDTQYF. As DNA, the CDR3 is TGTGCCAGCAGCGCCCGAGGCCAGAGCACAGATACGCAGTATTTT.

The J gene is TRBJ2-6, the V gene TRBV2, with unresolved D. The CDR3 extends over 12 amino acids. Germline V lookup: CDR1 SNHLY, CDR2 FYNNEI. The V and J ends lost 6 bases and 9 bases respectively, with 9 bases between them. The DNA of the CDR3 is TGTGCCAGCAGCCTCGATAGCAACGTCCTGACTTTC. Its protein is CASSLDSNVLTF.

The chain uses TRBV30 and TRBJ1-2; no reliable D call. CDR1 and CDR2 from the germline V gene are GTSNPN and SVGIG (reference sequence). The length of the CDR3 is 13 residues. V lost 1 base to trimming and J lost 3 bases, with 9 bases between them. In nucleotides, the CDR3 is TGTGCCTGGAGTGAGTGGGAGGACTATGGCTACACCTTC. This sequence encodes CAWSEWEDYGYTF.

This chain links TRBV11-2 with TRBJ1-6; 8 nucleotides align to TRBD1. The ends lost 4 bases at V and 8 bases at J; junction bases unmatched: 4. CDR1 is SGHAT and CDR2 is FQNNGV in the germline V gene. This CDR3 contains 14 residues. CDR3 nucleotide sequence: TGTGCCAGCAGCTCACAGGGGGGACATTCACCCCTCCACTTT. This gives the protein CASSSQGGHSPLHF.

This clone was observed a few times. The V gene is TRBV5-1, the J gene TRBJ2-5, with D tentatively TRBD1 (5 bases). The CDR3 runs 16 residues. Germline V lookup: CDR1 SGHRS, CDR2 YFSETQ. Trimming pared 0 bases from V and 4 bases from J, leaving 16 bases between. In DNA form, the CDR3 reads TGCGCCAGCAGCTTGGAAGGCAGGGTCGTAGGAGAGACCCAGTACTTC. It codes for CASSLEGRVVGETQYF.

The chain employs TRBV15 and TRBJ1-2; D gene unclear. CDR1 is LNHNV, CDR2 YYDKDF, per germline (reference sequence). The V and J ends lost 0 bases and 2 bases respectively, with 10 bases between them. The CDR3 is made up of 15 amino acids. CDR3 region: CATSRDGPGNYGYTF. In DNA form, the CDR3 reads TGTGCCACCAGCAGAGATGGTCCGGGGAACTATGGCTACACCTTC.

This clone was seen more than once but under ten times. The CDR3 coding sequence is TGCAGCGCAGGGGGGAGGCAGACCGATGAGCAGTTCTTC. Its protein is CSAGGRQTDEQFF. The rearrangement links TRBV29-1 to TRBJ2-1; D perhaps matches TRBD1 (7 bases). Germline CDR1 SQVTM, CDR2 ANQGSEA. V lost 7 bases to trimming and J lost 8 bases, with 18 bases between them. The CDR3 runs to 13 residues.

The genes are TRBV7-7 and TRBJ2-3, with 9 bases aligning to TRBD1. V was pared by 5 bases and J by 3 bases, with 6 bases of the junction left unmatched. This CDR3 is built from 15 residues. The germline V gene has CDR1 SSHAT and CDR2 FNYEAQ (reference sequence). CDR3 DNA sequence: TGTGCCAGCAGCGTCGGGACAGGGCGGACAGATACGCAGTATTTT. Its protein is CASSVGTGRTDTQYF.